Listed here are 26 T cell receptor beta chains from one sample, sequenced in a study of cytomegalovirus exposure and HLA in healthy donors. PCR amplification relied on 60 Vbeta primers (plus 13 Jbeta primers). Here immunoSEQ multiplex PCR was the method, and the copy in TCRdb shows in-frame clones only, minus some. The repertoire has 160,000 or so clones, around 77% of them found once; the top ten carry under 2.5%. Sequenced sample: PBMCs. The receptor set was obtained from a man aged 55 to 70 in good health and CMV-seronegative.

The rearrangement joins TRBV5-1 to TRBJ2-5, with 10 bases aligning to TRBD1. Germline lookup yields CDR1 SGHRS and CDR2 YFSETQ. V shed 3 bases, J shed 5 bases, and the junction held 10 bases outside the gene matches. This CDR3 has 16 amino acids. The CDR3 DNA reads as TGCGCCAGCAGCTCTCCCGGGACAGGGGTGGAGGAGACCCAGTACTTC. Its translation: CASSSPGTGVEETQYF.

The J gene is TRBJ2-3, the V gene TRBV9; unclear D gene. The CDR3 consists of 12 residues. Trimming stripped 4 bases from V and 2 bases from J, with 5 bases between. CDR1 SGDLS and CDR2 YYNGEE come from the germline V gene. CDR3 in amino acids: CASSPPTDTQYF. The CDR3 region has the DNA TGTGCCAGCAGCCCTCCCACAGATACGCAGTATTTT.

The gene calls are TRBV13 and TRBJ2-6; 8 positions agree with TRBD2. V was pared by 5 bases and J by 4 bases, with 7 bases of the junction left unmatched. CDR1 PRHDT and CDR2 FYEKMQ come from the germline V gene (reference sequence). The CDR3 length is 16 residues. CDR3 amino acids: CASSHREGVGANVLTF. The CDR3 DNA reads TGTGCCAGCAGCCACCGGGAGGGGGTCGGGGCCAACGTCCTGACTTTC.

This clone was observed a single time. The chain combines TRBV7-2 with TRBJ1-1, with a weak D call TRBD1 (5 bases). From germline, CDR1 is SGHTA and CDR2 FQGNSA. Trimming shortened V by 5 bases and J by 4 bases, and 8 bases separated the two germline ends. This CDR3 has 12 residues. The CDR3 DNA is TGTGCCAGCAGCGGGAGGGGCACTGAAGCTTTCTTT. Translating gives CASSGRGTEAFF.

This chain links TRBV5-8 with TRBJ1-1, with D possibly TRBD1 on 5 matching bases. V was pared by 3 bases and J by 8 bases, with 17 bases between. The CDR3 is made up of 14 amino acids. In germline, CDR1 is SGHTS, CDR2 YDEGEE. The CDR3 loop is CASSSPRVGREAFF. CDR3 sequence (DNA): TGTGCCAGCAGCTCCCCCCGGGTGGGGCGAGAAGCTTTCTTT.

This clone was picked up a small number of times. The V and J genes are TRBV11-2 and TRBJ2-5, with TRBD1 identical over 8 bases. Near its end, the DNA agrees better with TRBJ2-7, so the J call may be wrong. Germline CDR1 and CDR2: SGHAT and FQNNGV. The CDR3 has 15 amino acids. The CDR3 coding sequence is TGTGCCAGCAGCAAGAGGACAGGGAACTCCTACGAGCAGTACTTC. It specifies CASSKRTGNSYEQYF.

This chain joins TRBV25-1 and TRBJ1-6, with TRBD1 identical over 9 bases. Germline V gives CDR1 MGHDK, CDR2 SYGVNS. The CDR3 runs 15 residues. V shed 6 bases and J 7 bases; nucleotides not matched to a gene: 7. CDR3 in DNA: TGTGCCAGCAGCCCGACCGGGACAGGGAATTCACCCCTCCACTTT. Translated, it gives CASSPTGTGNSPLHF.

This rearrangement joins TRBV4-2 to TRBJ1-2; the D is unclear. CDR1 is LGHNA, CDR2 YNFKEQ, per germline. The V gene lost 4 bases and the J gene lost 1 base, with 16 bases spanning the gap. The CDR3 covers 16 residues. This chain's CDR3 is CASSRGDGVDNYGYTF. Here the CDR3 DNA reads TGTGCCAGCAGCCGTGGTGACGGAGTAGATAACTATGGCTACACCTTC.

The gene calls are TRBV5-1 and TRBJ1-4, with 8 bases matching TRBD1. The CDR3 has 14 amino acids. CDR1 SGHRS and CDR2 YFSETQ come from the germline V gene. V trimming: 0 bases; J trimming: 8 bases; junction bases outside the gene matches: 3. CDR3 sequence: CASSLGRGPEKLFF. DNA for the CDR3: TGCGCCAGCAGCTTGGGCAGGGGGCCAGAAAAACTGTTTTTT.

The chain links TRBV27 to TRBJ2-7; possibly TRBD2 for D (6 bases). Germline-derived CDR1 and CDR2 are MNHEY and SMNVEV (reference sequence). CDR3 length: 15 amino acids. The germline V and J ends were trimmed by 4 bases and 0 bases, with 13 bases remaining between them. CDR3 DNA: TGTGCCAGCAGTTCCGCGGGGATCAGCTCCTACGAGCAGTACTTC. Residues: CASSSAGISSYEQYF.

V usage is TRBV11-2 and J usage is TRBJ2-3; a possible D gene is TRBD1 (6 bases). Trimming took 6 bases from V and 4 from J, leaving 14 bases between them. The CDR3 loop spans 14 amino acids. In germline, CDR1 is SGHAT, CDR2 FQNNGV. In DNA form, the CDR3 reads TGTGCCAGCAGAGTACAGGGTATCGCAGATACGCAGTATTTT. Amino acids: CASRVQGIADTQYF.

The chain has TRBV7-2 and TRBJ2-1; TRBD2 agrees at 7 bases. The CDR3 is 15 amino acids. CDR1 and CDR2 (germline): SGHTA, FQGNSA. The V segment lost 1 base and the J segment 3 bases; nucleotides outside the gene matches: 3. CDR3 nucleotide sequence: TGTGCCAGCAGCTTAGGGCTAGCGGTCTACAATGAGCAGTTCTTC. Protein product: CASSLGLAVYNEQFF.

V usage is TRBV5-1 and J usage is TRBJ2-5, with TRBD2 as a possible D gene (5 bases). CDR1 is SGHRS and CDR2 is YFSETQ in the germline V gene. The ends were cut back, 1 base at V and 1 base at J, with 11 bases in the middle. This CDR3 is built from 15 residues. The CDR3 nucleotides read TGCGCCAGCAGCTTGAGGTTAGGAGGCCAAGAGACCCAGTACTTC. Encoded protein: CASSLRLGGQETQYF. The full variable domain, rest sourced from reference TRBV5-1 and TRBJ2-5, is KAGVTQTPRYLIKTRGQQVTLSCSPISGHRSVSWYQQTPGQGLQFLFEYFSETQRNKGNFPGRFSGRQFSNSRSEMNVSTLELGDSALYLCASSLRLGGQETQYFGPGTRLLVL.

J is TRBJ2-1 and V is TRBV29-1; the match to TRBD2 covers 9 bases. V gave up 1 base and J gave up 3 bases; unmatched junction bases: 13. Germline lookup yields CDR1 SQVTM and CDR2 ANQGSEA. The CDR3 spans 18 residues. The CDR3 DNA reads TGCAGCGTTGAAGGGGGTCAGGGACTAGCCTCTTACTACAATGAGCAGTTCTTC. Its translation is CSVEGGQGLASYYNEQFF.

The chain combines TRBV19 with TRBJ1-5; possible D gene TRBD1, 6 bases. CDR3 length: 13 residues. Germline V CDR1 and CDR2: LNHDA, SQIVND (reference sequence). The V end lost 4 bases, the J end lost 7 bases, and 11 bases lay between the germline ends. This chain's CDR3 is CASSRDIRQPQHF. CDR3 nucleotides: TGTGCCAGTAGTAGGGACATCCGACAGCCCCAGCATTTT. Variable domain in full (rest from reference TRBV19 and TRBJ1-5): DGGITQSPKYLFRKEGQNVTLSCEQNLNHDAMYWYRQDPGQGLRLIYYSQIVNDFQKGDIAEGYSVSREKKESFPLTVTSAQKNPTAFYLCASSRDIRQPQHFGDGTRLSIL.

CDR3 in amino acids: CATRGLAGEQFF. CDR3 nucleotides: TGTGCCACCAGGGGACTAGCGGGAGAGCAGTTCTTC. The rearrangement links TRBV28 to TRBJ2-1; 13 nucleotides line up with TRBD2. V shed 10 bases, J shed 10 bases, and the junction held 4 bases outside the gene matches. Germline V gene lookup returns CDR1 MDHEN and CDR2 SYDVKM. This CDR3 comprises 12 residues.

This clone was counted between two and nine times. The rearrangement uses TRBV9 and TRBJ2-2; D is perhaps TRBD2 (7 bases). The germline V and J ends were trimmed by 0 bases and 2 bases, with 14 bases remaining between them. The germline gives CDR1 SGDLS, CDR2 YYNGEE. The CDR3 is 17 amino acids. For the CDR3, the DNA is TGTGCCAGCAGCGTAGGGGAGGGCGGGGGCAACACCGGGGAGCTGTTTTTT. It codes for CASSVGEGGGNTGELFF.

This clone was picked up a small number of times. The rearrangement joins TRBV5-6 to TRBJ1-2, with TRBD1 as a possible D gene (6 bases). V was trimmed by 3 bases and J by 8 bases, leaving 23 bases between them. From germline, CDR1 is SGHDT and CDR2 YYEEEE. This CDR3 spans 16 amino acids. DNA of the CDR3: TGTGCCAGCAGCTGGGGGGGAGGGGACATCACGAGCGGCTACACCTTC. This gives the protein CASSWGGGDITSGYTF.

This clone has more than one count but fewer than ten. The CDR3: CASSSNAGQANEKLFF. For the CDR3, the DNA is TGTGCCAGCAGCTCAAATGCGGGACAGGCTAATGAAAAACTGTTTTTT. J is TRBJ1-4 and V is TRBV5-5; 8 bases align to TRBD1. This CDR3 comprises 16 residues. Germline assignment: CDR1 SGHKS and CDR2 YYEKEE (reference sequence). The junction had 7 bases not matched to a gene; V was cut back by 3 bases and J by 3 bases.

The gene calls are TRBV5-4 and TRBJ2-5; TRBD2 aligns across 8 bases. Germline-derived CDR1 and CDR2 are SGHNT and YYREEE (reference sequence). There are 16 residues in the CDR3. V was clipped by 6 bases and J by 3 bases; unmatched bases: 13. This CDR3 reads CASTLEGGLGEETQYF. CDR3 DNA sequence: TGTGCCAGCACCCTTGAGGGGGGACTAGGGGAAGAGACCCAGTACTTC.

The genes are TRBV5-1 and TRBJ2-6; D may be TRBD2 (6 bases). This CDR3 is 15 amino acids long. The V gene's germline CDR1 is SGHRS and CDR2 YFSETQ. The germline V and J ends were trimmed by 0 bases and 4 bases, with 8 bases remaining between them. CDR3 protein: CASSLGGGGANVLTF. The DNA of the CDR3 is TGCGCCAGCAGCTTGGGGGGAGGCGGGGCCAACGTCCTGACTTTC.

The J gene is TRBJ2-7, the V gene TRBV19; D might be TRBD1 (5 bases). Per germline, CDR1 LNHDA and CDR2 SQIVND (reference sequence). This CDR3 contains 15 residues. Between the trimmed V and J ends, which lost 0 bases and 7 bases, there was a span of 16 bases. CDR3 nucleotide sequence: TGTGCCAGTAGTATAGATCTCCAGGGCCACTGGGAGCAGTACTTC. Its protein is CASSIDLQGHWEQYF.

The chain joins TRBV4-2 to TRBJ2-5; the match to TRBD1 covers 8 bases. The V and J ends lost 3 bases and 4 bases, in that order; junction bases with no gene match: 13. The CDR3 extends over 17 amino acids. Germline V gene lookup returns CDR1 LGHNA and CDR2 YNFKEQ. CDR3 residues: CASSQQTGDLSGETQYF. CDR3 nucleotide sequence: TGTGCCAGCAGCCAGCAGACAGGGGACCTGTCCGGAGAGACCCAGTACTTC.

This clone came up a few times. This rearrangement joins TRBV2 to TRBJ1-3; D perhaps matches TRBD1 (6 bases). Germline V CDR1 and CDR2: SNHLY, FYNNEI. The V end was cut by 6 bases, the J end by 0 bases, with 15 bases between. The CDR3 covers 16 residues. CDR3: CASSPETGNSGNTIYF. In DNA, the CDR3 is TGTGCCAGCAGCCCCGAGACAGGAAACTCTGGAAACACCATATATTTT.

V is TRBV6-4 and J is TRBJ1-1, with D perhaps matching TRBD1 (5 bases). V dropped 5 bases and J dropped 4 bases, with 17 bases sitting between them. The CDR3 is 15 amino acids. Germline V gives CDR1 MRHNA, CDR2 SNTAGT. The CDR3 is CASSPEGGGGTEAFF. CDR3 nucleotide sequence: TGTGCCAGCAGTCCGGAGGGTGGGGGGGGCACTGAAGCTTTCTTT.

The rearrangement joins TRBV27 to TRBJ2-7, with 7 bases aligning to TRBD2. J was trimmed by 7 bases and V by 5 bases; bases with no gene match: 14. Germline V CDR1 and CDR2: MNHEY, SMNVEV (reference sequence). This CDR3 comprises 15 residues. CDR3 sequence reads: CASSPSSGTTGEQYF. The CDR3 DNA sequence: TGTGCCAGCAGTCCTTCTAGCGGAACCACGGGGGAGCAGTACTTC.